These T cell receptor beta chains were read from a single sample in a study of PD-1 blockade in classical Hodgkin lymphoma. Clones were read by immunoSEQ multiplex PCR, and TCRdb kept only the in-frame ones, dropping some. This table holds around 32,000 clones, around 90% found once. The specimen was CD4+ T cells from blood. Receptors were obtained from a human donor with classical Hodgkin lymphoma. CDR3s include the opening cysteine and the closing phenylalanine or tryptophan. Fields, in order: J gene, D gene, clone size, V gene, CDR3 DNA, CDR3 protein. The D gene is left open where the match is weak. A row's size may be missing; if present it is once, few, many or a size class.

TRBJ1-2 | NA | NA | TRBV7-3 | TGTGCCAGCAGCGTTCAGGGAAGCGACTATGGCTACACCTTC | CASSVQGSDYGYTF
TRBJ2-3 | NA | NA | TRBV9 | TGTGCCAGCAGCGTAGCCCCTACACTACCGGCAGATACGCAGTATTTT | CASSVAPTLPADTQYF
TRBJ1-2 | NA | NA | TRBV4-1 | TGCGCCAGCAGCCCTCCCTCCGGGCCTGGAAGCTACACCTTC | CASSPPSGPGSYTF
TRBJ1-3 | NA | few | TRBV7-2 | TGTGCCAGCAGCTTCAACTCTGGAAACACCATATATTTT | CASSFNSGNTIYF
TRBJ2-2 | NA | NA | TRBV19 | TGTGCCAGTAGTATGACCCCCTGGGACACCTCGAACACCGGGGAGCTGTTTTTT | CASSMTPWDTSNTGELFF
TRBJ2-2 | NA | NA | TRBV28 | TGTGCCAGCAGAGGGCAGGGACCGAACACCGGGGAGCTGTTTTTT | CASRGQGPNTGELFF
TRBJ1-2 | NA | once | TRBV6-1 | TGTGCCAGCAGTTACTATGGCTACACCTTC | CASSYYGYTF
TRBJ2-1 | NA | NA | TRBV5-5 | TGTGCCAGCAGCAAGGACTACAGGGGCCAGAGGATCTTC | CASSKDYRGQRIF
TRBJ2-1 | NA | once | TRBV7-9 | TGTGCCAGCAGCTTAAGACTCAGCGGTGGGGGCTCCTACAATGAGCAGTTCTTC | CASSLRLSGGGSYNEQFF
TRBJ1-5 | NA | NA | TRBV19 | TGTGCCAGTAGTATATGGGGGCGGTTGGGTCAGCCCCAGCATTTT | CASSIWGRLGQPQHF
TRBJ1-1 | TRBD1 | NA | TRBV28 | TGTGCCAGCAGTTTAGGACAGGGAGGTGGTGAAGCTTTCTTT | CASSLGQGGGEAFF